This entry lists 14 T cell receptor beta chains sequenced from one sample in a study of beta chain features in type 1 diabetes. The study reverse transcribed the entire isolated RNA, so it sequenced expressed TCRB transcripts. Sequenced by immunoSEQ multiplex PCR; TCRdb stores in-frame clones only, minus some. The sample shows about 620,000 clones, 15% to 17% of them seen only once. Material: naive CD4+ T cells from blood. All receptors come from a man in his late teens or twenties in good health.

The rearrangement joins TRBV7-9 to TRBJ2-7; D is perhaps TRBD1 (6 bases). This CDR3 is built from 13 residues. Germline V CDR1 and CDR2: SEHNR, FQNEAQ (reference sequence). Trimming removed 6 bases at V and 2 bases at J, with 11 bases between. The CDR3 coding sequence is TGTGCCAGCAGTTTCAGGGGAGCCTACGAGCAGTACTTC. The encoded protein is CASSFRGAYEQYF.

V and J are TRBV5-1 and TRBJ2-5, with a possible D match to TRBD1 (6 bases). Germline lookup yields CDR1 SGHRS and CDR2 YFSETQ. Trimming removed 4 bases at V and 2 bases at J, with 12 bases between. The CDR3 length is 14 residues. The CDR3 loop is CASSKGQPQETQYF. In DNA form, the CDR3 reads TGCGCCAGCAGCAAAGGACAGCCACAAGAGACCCAGTACTTC.

The rearrangement uses TRBV6-6 and TRBJ1-1; D not certain. Per germline, CDR1 MNHNY and CDR2 SVGAGI (reference sequence). This CDR3 region has 11 residues. V was pared by 3 bases and J by 10 bases, with 9 bases between. The CDR3, as DNA: TGTGCCAGCAGTTATCGGGAGGCAGCTTTCTTT. Translation gives CASSYREAAFF.

The V gene is TRBV4-1, the J gene TRBJ2-1; D might be TRBD1 or TRBD2, each matching 5 bases. The germline V gene encodes CDR1 MGHRA and CDR2 YSYEKL. The CDR3 contains 14 residues. V lost 1 base and J lost 2, with 6 bases in between. As DNA, the CDR3 is TGCGCCAGCAGCCAAGCGGGACCCTACAATGAGCAGTTCTTC. It codes for CASSQAGPYNEQFF.

The chain recombines TRBV5-4 with TRBJ2-1; 10 bases line up with TRBD2. The CDR3 sequence is 16 residues long. CDR1 and CDR2 from the germline V gene are SGHNT and YYREEE (reference sequence). After removal of 0 bases from V and 8 bases from J, the junction contained 8 bases not matched to a gene. CDR3 sequence: CASSLALAGLADEQFF. In nucleotides, the CDR3 is TGTGCCAGCAGCTTGGCACTAGCGGGATTAGCCGATGAGCAGTTCTTC. The full variable domain, in which reference TRBV5-4 and TRBJ2-1 provide the parts outside the CDR3, is ETGVTQSPTHLIKTRGQQVTLRCSSQSGHNTVSWYQQALGQGPQFIFQYYREEENGRGNFPPRFSGLQFPNYSSELNVNALELDDSALYLCASSLALAGLADEQFFGPGTRLTVL.

This clone was observed a handful of times. J is TRBJ1-5 and V is TRBV19, with 11 bases identical to TRBD1. This CDR3 has 15 amino acids. V was pared by 3 bases and J by 5 bases, with 3 bases of the junction left unmatched. Germline V gives CDR1 LNHDA, CDR2 SQIVND (reference sequence). Here the CDR3 reads CASSIRDRGDQPQHF. The CDR3 DNA sequence: TGTGCCAGTAGTATCCGGGACAGGGGGGATCAGCCCCAGCATTTT.

This clone occurred a few times. The chain links TRBV19 to TRBJ1-1; tentatively, D is TRBD1 (5 bases). This CDR3 region has 15 residues. Trimming removed 5 bases at V and 4 bases at J, with 17 bases between. Germline-derived CDR1 and CDR2 are LNHDA and SQIVND (reference sequence). The CDR3 DNA reads TGTGCCAGTAGTCTAAGACAGAGACAGCGCACTGAAGCTTTCTTT. Translating gives CASSLRQRQRTEAFF.

This clone came up a few times. The chain has TRBV7-9 and TRBJ2-1, with unresolved D. Germline V lookup: CDR1 SEHNR, CDR2 FQNEAQ (reference sequence). CDR3 length: 16 amino acids. V lost 2 bases and J 0 bases, leaving 11 bases between the germline ends. The CDR3 region is CASSLRQRRSYNEQFF. The CDR3 region has the DNA TGTGCCAGCAGCTTAAGGCAGCGCCGCTCCTACAATGAGCAGTTCTTC.

CDR3 loop: CASSRGALNTEAFF. Here the CDR3 DNA reads TGTGCCAGCAGTCGAGGGGCGTTGAACACTGAAGCTTTCTTT. The chain employs TRBV2 and TRBJ1-1; tentative D call: TRBD1 (5 bases). V was trimmed by 5 bases and J by 0 bases, leaving 10 bases between them. The CDR3 has 14 amino acids. Germline V gene lookup returns CDR1 SNHLY and CDR2 FYNNEI.

This clone was recorded a few times. CDR3 region: CAWTRGSSGNTIYF. CDR3 sequence (DNA): TGTGCCTGGACCAGGGGGTCCTCTGGAAACACCATATATTTT. This chain links TRBV30 with TRBJ1-3; 7 bases are shared with TRBD1. V shed 4 bases and J 0 bases; nucleotides not matched to a gene: 3. Germline V gene sequence: CDR1 GTSNPN, CDR2 SVGIG (reference sequence). CDR3 length: 14 residues. The full variable domain, in which reference TRBV30 and TRBJ1-3 provide the parts outside the CDR3, is SQTIHQWPATLVQPVGSPLSLECTVEGTSNPNLYWYRQAAGRGLQLLFYSVGIGQISSEVPQNLSASRPQDRQFILSSKKLLLSDSGFYLCAWTRGSSGNTIYFGEGSWLTVV.

This clone was found a few times. The V and J genes are TRBV19 and TRBJ2-3; D remains ambiguous. With 8 bases removed from V and 2 bases from J, the gap between germline ends came to 5 bases. CDR3 length equals 11 residues. CDR1 and CDR2 (germline): LNHDA, SQIVND (reference sequence). The CDR3 DNA reads TGTGCCAGTGCGGTCACAGATACGCAGTATTTT. Encoded protein: CASAVTDTQYF. The full variable domain, completed using reference TRBV19 and TRBJ2-3, is DGGITQSPKYLFRKEGQNVTLSCEQNLNHDAMYWYRQDPGQGLRLIYYSQIVNDFQKGDIAEGYSVSREKKESFPLTVTSAQKNPTAFYLCASAVTDTQYFGPGTRLTVL.

The rearrangement uses TRBV5-1 and TRBJ2-1; 10 bases line up with TRBD2. CDR1 is SGHRS and CDR2 is YFSETQ in the germline V gene. The V and J ends lost 1 base and 4 bases, in that order; junction bases with no gene match: 2. The CDR3 length is 15 residues. For the CDR3, the DNA is TGCGCCAGCAGCTTGATACTAGCGGGGTACAATGAGCAGTTCTTC. Translating gives CASSLILAGYNEQFF.

V and J are TRBV5-4 and TRBJ2-5; a weak D match, TRBD2 (5 bases). The V gene lost 2 bases and the J gene lost 2 bases, with 16 bases spanning the gap. The germline V gene encodes CDR1 SGHNT and CDR2 YYREEE (reference sequence). The CDR3 has 16 residues. The CDR3 bases are TGTGCCAGCAGCTTTGGAGGTGGGATATCTCAAGAGACCCAGTACTTC. This codes for CASSFGGGISQETQYF.

The CDR3 protein is CASSLRGPTGDNEQFF. The CDR3 DNA is TGTGCCAGCAGCTTAAGAGGGCCGACAGGGGACAATGAGCAGTTCTTC. This sequence joins TRBV11-2 and TRBJ2-1; 8 nucleotides agree with TRBD1. The germline CDR1 and CDR2 sequences are SGHAT and FQNNGV. The CDR3 is made up of 16 amino acids. The junction had 8 bases not matched to a gene; V was cut back by 2 bases and J by 5 bases.